The rows below give T cell receptor beta chains drawn from one sample of a study of Graves' ophthalmopathy and Graves' hyperthyroidism. TCRdb called the multiplex PCR reads again in MiXCR, with one record for every CDR3 protein. The sample shows roughly 410,000 distinct CDR3 sequences, approximately 15% of them seen only once. Sequenced sample: peripheral blood. All receptors derive from a woman between 18 and 29 years old with stable Graves' hyperthyroidism. Both conserved end residues are part of each CDR3. The D gene is left open where the match is weak. Only part of the rows carry a size: once, few, many, or a class if the clone is expanded.

d_call clone_size j_call v_call cdr3_aa cdr3_nt
NA NA TRBJ1-1 TRBV6-2/TRBV6-3 CASSYFRPTDAFF TGTGCCAGCAGTTACTTCCGTCCCACTGATGCTTTCTTT
NA many TRBJ1-1 TRBV6-5 CASSYSSRATDTEAFF TGTGCCAGCAGTTACTCGAGCAGGGCGACGGACACTGAAGCTTTCTTT
NA many TRBJ1-6 TRBV6-1 CASVASGEGNSPLHF TGTGCCAGCGTAGCGTCCGGGGAGGGTAATTCACCCCTCCACTTT
TRBD1 many TRBJ1-5 TRBV15 CATSPPDRGSNQPQHF TGTGCCACCAGCCCCCCGGACAGGGGGTCGAATCAGCCCCAGCATTTT
NA NA TRBJ1-2 TRBV9 CASSGHSLNDYGYTF TGTGCCAGCAGCGGCCACTCTTTGAATGACTATGGCTACACCTTC
NA many TRBJ2-5 TRBV12-3/TRBV12-4 CASSLSPPREETQYF TGTGCCAGCAGTTTATCGCCGCCCCGGGAGGAGACCCAGTACTTC
NA NA TRBJ2-7 TRBV12-3/TRBV12-4 CASSLPLASYEQYF TGTGCCAGCAGTTTACCACTAGCCTCCTACGAGCAGTACTTC
NA many TRBJ1-1 TRBV5-1 CASSLERNTEAFF TGTGCCAGCAGCTTAGAGCGGAACACTGAAGCTTTCTTT
NA many TRBJ1-1 TRBV6-5 CASSYIAETRKAFF TGTGCCAGCAGTTACATCGCCGAGACGAGGAAAGCTTTCTTT
NA many TRBJ1-1 TRBV12-5 CASGLSMDTEAFF TGTGCTAGTGGTTTGTCTATGGACACTGAAGCTTTCTTT
NA many TRBJ2-5 TRBV19 CASTPQGRKETQYF TGTGCCAGTACCCCACAGGGCAGGAAAGAGACCCAGTACTTC
NA NA TRBJ1-5 TRBV12-3/TRBV12-4 CASRSGALTGQPQHF TGTGCCAGCAGATCAGGTGCGTTAACCGGTCAGCCCCAGCATTTT
TRBD1 NA TRBJ1-2 TRBV7-9 CASRTGPLRGYTF TGTGCCAGCAGGACAGGGCCCCTAAGGGGCTACACCTTC
NA many TRBJ1-6 TRBV12-3/TRBV12-4 CASSPSADSPLHF TGTGCCAGCAGCCCATCGGCGGATTCACCCCTCCACTTT
NA many TRBJ1-2 TRBV5-1 CASSPGAGRNGYTF TGCGCCAGCAGCCCAGGGGCGGGGAGGAATGGCTACACCTTC
NA NA TRBJ1-1 TRBV6-2/TRBV6-3 CASSYQTMNTEAFF TGTGCCAGCAGTTATCAGACAATGAACACTGAAGCTTTCTTT
NA many TRBJ2-4 TRBV7-3 CASSPGPQGNGAKNIQYF TGTGCCAGCAGCCCCGGACCTCAGGGGAATGGTGCCAAAAACATTCAGTACTTC
NA NA TRBJ2-2 TRBV5-1 CASSFSGGRELFF TGCGCCAGCAGCTTTTCCGGGGGAAGGGAGCTGTTTTTT
NA many TRBJ1-2 TRBV7-2 CASSLQRHYGYTF TGTGCCAGCAGCTTACAGCGTCACTATGGCTACACCTTC
TRBD2 many TRBJ2-4 TRBV6-2/TRBV6-3 CASSRRPGLASQWKKNIQYF TGTGCCAGCAGCAGACGACCGGGACTAGCGAGCCAATGGAAAAAAAACATTCAGTACTTC
NA NA TRBJ2-5 TRBV6-1 CASSGGTETQYF TGTGCCAGCAGTGGCGGAACTGAGACCCAGTACTTC
TRBD1 many TRBJ1-2 TRBV5-1 CASSSGQGADGYTF TGCGCCAGCAGCTCTGGACAGGGGGCCGATGGCTACACCTTC
NA NA TRBJ2-5 TRBV7-2 CASINPRVGIETQYF TGTGCCAGCATAAATCCTCGGGTGGGGATCGAGACCCAGTACTTC
TRBD1 NA TRBJ2-2 TRBV6-5 CASSYLGQVSTGELFF TGTGCCAGCAGTTACCTGGGACAGGTATCCACCGGGGAGCTGTTTTTT
NA many TRBJ1-1 TRBV20-1 CSARVGGAGNTEAFF TGCAGTGCTAGAGTGGGGGGGGCGGGGAACACTGAAGCTTTCTTT
NA few TRBJ2-2 TRBV4-1 CASSQSGLGELFF TGCGCCAGCAGCCAATCAGGGTTGGGGGAGCTGTTTTTT
NA many TRBJ1-2 TRBV12-5 CASGTRAWGYGYTF TGTGCTAGTGGTACCAGGGCTTGGGGCTATGGCTACACCTTC
TRBD1 many TRBJ2-7 TRBV28 CASLSGTGPYEQYF TGTGCCAGCCTCTCCGGGACAGGACCCTACGAGCAGTACTTC
NA few TRBJ1-1 TRBV6-5 CASSYARGEAFF TGTGCCAGCAGTTACGCCAGGGGTGAAGCTTTCTTT
NA many TRBJ2-2 TRBV10-2 CASSESLGAPELFF TGCGCCAGCAGTGAGTCGCTGGGGGCCCCAGAGCTGTTTTTT
NA many TRBJ1-1 TRBV28 CASSREGVVNTEAFF TGTGCCAGCAGTCGTGAGGGGGTAGTGAACACTGAAGCTTTCTTT
TRBD2 NA TRBJ2-7 TRBV7-2 CASSSLSGSSYEQYF TGTGCCAGCAGCTCCCTTAGCGGGAGTAGCTACGAGCAGTACTTC
NA many TRBJ2-7 TRBV14 CASSETSSYEQYF TGTGCCAGCAGCGAGACATCCTCCTACGAGCAGTACTTC
NA few TRBJ2-7 TRBV29-1 CSVAGGYEQYF TGCAGCGTTGCGGGCGGCTACGAGCAGTACTTC
TRBD2 many TRBJ2-7 TRBV6-2/TRBV6-3 CASRRSGGEYEQYF TGTGCCAGCAGACGAAGCGGGGGGGAATACGAGCAGTACTTC
NA many TRBJ2-7 TRBV2 CASGRDDEQYF TGTGCCAGCGGGCGAGATGACGAGCAGTACTTC
TRBD1 many TRBJ2-7 TRBV5-1 CASSLVGTGYSYEQYF TGCGCCAGCAGCTTGGTAGGGACAGGGTATAGCTACGAGCAGTACTTC
TRBD1 many TRBJ1-1 TRBV7-2 CASSLPGQGAFNTEAFF TGTGCCAGCAGCTTACCGGGACAGGGGGCATTTAACACTGAAGCTTTCTTT
NA many TRBJ1-1 TRBV12-3/TRBV12-4 CASSLLAAEAFF TGTGCCAGCAGTTTACTAGCTGCCGAAGCTTTCTTT
TRBD2 few TRBJ2-5 TRBV7-6 CASSRDYRSEETKYF TGTGCCAGCAGCCGGGACTATCGGTCGGAAGAGACCAAGTACTTC
NA many TRBJ1-2 TRBV6-5 CASSYSPGDPHYGYTF TGTGCCAGCAGTTACTCCCCCGGAGACCCCCACTATGGCTACACCTTC
TRBD2 few TRBJ2-7 TRBV5-1 CASSLGVSGGASYEQYF TGCGCCAGCAGCTTGGGAGTTAGCGGGGGGGCCTCCTACGAGCAGTACTTC
NA NA TRBJ1-6 TRBV9 CASSARVGSSYNSPLHF TGTGCCAGCAGCGCCAGAGTGGGTAGCTCCTATAATTCACCCCTCCACTTT
NA NA TRBJ1-5 TRBV6-1 CASSQGGAYSNQPQHF TGTGCCAGCAGTCAAGGGGGGGCATATAGCAATCAGCCCCAGCATTTT
TRBD1 many TRBJ2-2 TRBV28 CASSTMTGKVVITGELFF TGTGCCAGCAGTACTATGACAGGGAAGGTCGTTATCACCGGGGAGCTGTTTTTT
NA many TRBJ2-7 TRBV5-1 CASSLAEVNEQYF TGCGCCAGCAGCTTGGCCGAAGTCAACGAGCAGTACTTC
NA many TRBJ2-7 TRBV20-1 CSARILGGGGYYYERYF TGCAGTGCTAGGATCTTAGGGGGTGGAGGGTACTACTACGAGCGGTACTTC
NA many TRBJ1-2 TRBV19 CASSISRMDYGYTF TGTGCCAGTAGTATATCCCGGATGGACTATGGCTACACCTTC
TRBD2 many TRBJ2-7 TRBV27 CASSLGTRKREQYF TGTGCCAGCAGTTTGGGGACTAGAAAGCGCGAGCAGTACTTC
TRBD1 many TRBJ2-4 TRBV20-1 CSARQGAVNIQYF TGCAGTGCTCGACAGGGGGCGGTTAACATTCAGTACTTC
NA NA TRBJ2-7 TRBV6-1 CASSRWGSSYEQYF TGTGCCAGTAGTCGGTGGGGGTCCTCCTACGAGCAGTACTTC
NA many TRBJ1-2 TRBV29-1 CSVAEGLGYTF TGCAGCGTTGCCGAGGGGCTTGGCTACACCTTC
TRBD2 few TRBJ2-7 TRBV4-2 CASSPRTSGGAYEQYF TGTGCCAGCAGCCCCAGGACTAGCGGGGGTGCGTACGAGCAGTACTTC
NA many TRBJ2-7 TRBV12-3/TRBV12-4 CASSLRARDSSYEQYF TGTGCCAGCAGTCTTCGTGCTCGGGACTCATCCTACGAGCAGTACTTC
NA many TRBJ1-1 TRBV28 CASSPHRVSEAFF TGTGCCAGCAGTCCCCACAGGGTTTCCGAAGCTTTCTTT
NA many TRBJ1-2 TRBV5-6 CASSLTGVTYGYTF TGTGCCAGCAGCTTAACAGGCGTTACCTATGGCTACACCTTC
NA many TRBJ2-7 TRBV11-2 CASSLDPGFFEQYF TGTGCCAGCAGCTTAGATCCTGGGTTTTTCGAGCAGTACTTC
NA many TRBJ1-6 TRBV7-2 CASSLLTNPSYNSPLHF TGTGCCAGCAGCTTATTGACGAACCCTTCCTATAATTCACCCCTCCACTTT
NA many TRBJ2-4 TRBV29-1 CSVVAERDIQYF TGCAGCGTTGTAGCAGAGAGGGACATTCAGTACTTC
TRBD2 many TRBJ2-2 TRBV12-3/TRBV12-4 CASRPTSGAGTGELFF TGTGCCAGCAGGCCGACTAGCGGGGCCGGGACCGGGGAGCTGTTTTTT